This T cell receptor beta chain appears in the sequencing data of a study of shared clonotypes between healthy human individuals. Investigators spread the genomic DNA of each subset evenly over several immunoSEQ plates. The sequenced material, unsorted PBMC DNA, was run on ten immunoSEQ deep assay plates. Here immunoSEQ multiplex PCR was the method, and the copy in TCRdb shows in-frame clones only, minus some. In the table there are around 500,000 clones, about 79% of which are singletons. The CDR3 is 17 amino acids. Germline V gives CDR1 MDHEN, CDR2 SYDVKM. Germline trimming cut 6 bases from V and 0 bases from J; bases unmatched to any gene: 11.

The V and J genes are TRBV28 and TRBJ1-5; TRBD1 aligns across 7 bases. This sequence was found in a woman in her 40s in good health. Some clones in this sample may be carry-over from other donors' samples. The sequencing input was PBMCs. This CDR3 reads CASSVGQAPYSNQPQHF. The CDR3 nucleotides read TGTGCCAGCAGCGTCGGACAGGCCCCATATAGCAATCAGCCCCAGCATTTT.